This T cell receptor (beta chain) is drawn from a study of breast tumors, draining lymph nodes, adjacent tissues. Study results and caveats: Tumor TCR diversity was below lymph nodes but above nontumor tissue. The lymph node origin of tumor T cells was framed as consistent with a hypothesis, not demonstrated. Luminal-like breast cancer showed significantly greater tumor-nontumor repertoire similarity than basal-like breast cancer did. Data fit most tumor T cells coming from lymph node, expanding in tumor.

The CDR3 loop spans 14 amino acids. CDR1 and CDR2 from the germline V gene are SGHAT and FQNNGV. Trimming shortened V by 6 bases and J by 5 bases, and 16 bases separated the two germline ends. TCRdb recomputed calls from the multiplex PCR reads with MiXCR, one row per CDR3 protein. Of fewer than 200,000 distinct CDR3 sequences listed, roughly a third were seen once; the top ten hold around 4.5%. This clonotype qualifies as medium-sized. Antigen unknown. Samples came from axillary lymph nodes draining the breast cancer. This clonotype was sampled from a female donor with breast cancer. Some clones in this sample may be carry-over from other donors' samples. The sequenced sample was axillary lymph node tissue. The chain carries TRBV11-2 and TRBJ1-2; the D gene is possibly TRBD1 (5 bases). In DNA form, the CDR3 reads TGTGCCAGCAGTTCCGACAGAGACCAGTATGGCTACACCTTC. Translating gives CASSSDRDQYGYTF.